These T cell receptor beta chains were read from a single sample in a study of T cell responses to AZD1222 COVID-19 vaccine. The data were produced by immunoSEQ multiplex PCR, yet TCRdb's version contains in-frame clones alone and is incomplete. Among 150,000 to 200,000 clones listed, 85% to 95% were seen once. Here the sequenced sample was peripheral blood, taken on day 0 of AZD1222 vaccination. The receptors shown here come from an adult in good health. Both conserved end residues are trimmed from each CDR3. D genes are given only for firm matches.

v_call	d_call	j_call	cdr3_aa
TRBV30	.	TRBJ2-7	AWRGRSYEQY
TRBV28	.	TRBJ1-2	ASSLRTANYGYT
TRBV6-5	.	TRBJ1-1	ASSYFQSTEAF
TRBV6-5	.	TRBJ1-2	ASTQGIPYGYT
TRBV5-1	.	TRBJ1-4	ASSLPGGTNEKLF
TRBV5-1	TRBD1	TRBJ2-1	ASSFRQGSYNEQF
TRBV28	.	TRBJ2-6	ASRIGRGANVLT
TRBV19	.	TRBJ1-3	ASTETAFSGNTIY
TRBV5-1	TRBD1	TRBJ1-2	ASSQGQEGYGYT
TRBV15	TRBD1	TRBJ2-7	ATSGGDRASYEQY
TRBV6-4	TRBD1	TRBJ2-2	ASSAGTGGFGELF
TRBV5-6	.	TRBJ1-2	ASSSNYGYT
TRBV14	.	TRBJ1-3	ASSQTYSGNTIY
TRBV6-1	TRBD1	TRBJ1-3	ASSELGQGGNTIY
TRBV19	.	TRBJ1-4	ASSPLGGAREKLF
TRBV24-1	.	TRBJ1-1	ATRARGEGEAF
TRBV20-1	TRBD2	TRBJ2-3	SASLLAGGFGDTQY
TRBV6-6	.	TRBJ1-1	AHSLMGDVAF
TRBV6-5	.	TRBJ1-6	ASSLDSRSRSPLH
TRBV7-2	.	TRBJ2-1	ASSFYIDLPYNEQF
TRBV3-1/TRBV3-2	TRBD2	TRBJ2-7	ASSQDGVAGTYEQY
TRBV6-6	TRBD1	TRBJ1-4	ASSPLLTGVEEKLF
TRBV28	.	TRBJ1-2	ASMDRRNYGYT
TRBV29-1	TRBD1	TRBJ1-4	SGGDSGKLF
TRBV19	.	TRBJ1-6	ASNRRDNSPLH
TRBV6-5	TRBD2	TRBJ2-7	ASSPLAGGFHEQY
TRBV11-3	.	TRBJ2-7	ASSLGGSTGLGEQY
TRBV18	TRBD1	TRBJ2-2	ASSRDRADTGELF
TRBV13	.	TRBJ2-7	ASSLRGGSSDLYEQY
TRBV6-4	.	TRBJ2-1	ASSELGGAYNEQF
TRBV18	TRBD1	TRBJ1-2	ASSPGTGDYGYT
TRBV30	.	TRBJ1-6	AWSLPREWSPLH
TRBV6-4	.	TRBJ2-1	ASSPDSVPGNEQF
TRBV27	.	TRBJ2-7	ASSLGASYEQY
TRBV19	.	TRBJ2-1	ASIGSSYNEQF
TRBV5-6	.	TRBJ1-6	ASSLGQYNSPLH
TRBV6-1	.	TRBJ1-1	ASSEATLLAAF
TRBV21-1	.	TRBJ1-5	ASSNGNQPQH
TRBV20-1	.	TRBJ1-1	SATDRYGAF
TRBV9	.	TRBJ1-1	ASSPPSGYTEAF
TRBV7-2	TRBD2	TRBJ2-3	ASSLVAAGDTDTQY
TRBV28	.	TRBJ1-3	ASSFETFSGNTIY
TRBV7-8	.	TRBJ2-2	ASSFGQGELF
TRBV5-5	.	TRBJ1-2	ASSLGQTRNYGYT
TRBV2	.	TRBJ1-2	ASSARRVGYT
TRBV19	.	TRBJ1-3	ASARISGNTIY
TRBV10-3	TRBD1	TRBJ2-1	AIKGQGPHEQF
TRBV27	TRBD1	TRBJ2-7	ASSKSGTGSYEQY
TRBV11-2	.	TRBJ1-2	ASRPLGQYGYT
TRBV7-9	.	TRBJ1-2	ASSSDGEYGYT
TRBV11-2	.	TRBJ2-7	ASSLTFGLANSEQY
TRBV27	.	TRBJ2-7	ASRGNRESIHEQY
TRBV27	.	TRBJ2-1	ASSYGSSYNEQF
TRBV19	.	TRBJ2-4	ASTPRGEGKNIQY
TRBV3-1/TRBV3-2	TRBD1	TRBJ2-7	ASSQETGKY